What follows is one T cell receptor beta chain and its context. This clonotype has more than one count but fewer than ten. Its antigen remains unidentified. The record has no base qualities; no much larger clone is one base away. The sample is drawn from a study of blood T cells in healthy people across ages (dated by TCRdb to between 2014 and 2016). Notes on the research overall: Template switching captured roughly one uniquely barcoded TCR beta cDNA molecule per two T cells in model experiments. To track age-related changes in TCR beta repertoire diversity, the study relied on deep sequencing normalized with unique cDNA molecular identifiers. Four age groups were formed from the donors: young (average about 17 years), middle-aged (less than 40), aged (62) and long-lived (more than 75). To avoid experimental bias, donors of different ages were randomly spread across the sequencing lanes. Using the same blood draw, the study looked at two additional independent replicas of 1 million unique cDNA reads for two donors, one aged 18 to 30 and the other aged 80 or older. Broader findings and caveats from the paper: Observed TCR beta diversity correlated strongly with the percentage of naive T cells measured by flow cytometry. Bulk unsorted PBMC profiling prevented conclusive comparison of naive and antigen-experienced compartments. Estimates of total diversity from one million sequenced T cells were regarded as lower bounds and underestimates. Compared with the aged group, the long-lived group had more naive CD4+ T cells, fewer expanded clones and increased TCR diversity, suggesting age selection. As age increased, observed TCR beta diversity per million T cells dropped in a roughly linear way, and a significant reduction was already evident by age roughly 36. Because donor CMV infection status was unknown, age-related changes in expanded clonotypes were potentially confounded.

The donors were roughly 39 Caucasian individuals from Russia, aged roughly 6 to 100 years, who were systemically healthy. Ten milliliters of peripheral blood were drawn from each donor into EDTA-treated Vacutainer tubes. Ficoll-Paque density-gradient centrifugation was used to isolate PBMCs, with at least 7 million per sample. Trizol reagent was used to extract total RNA from PBMCs, with at least 5 micrograms per sample. For every donor, an aliquot of PBMCs went through flow cytometry to measure the percentages of naive CD45RAhigh/CD27high T cells. The protocol used for the library was 5' RACE. The sample was run on an Illumina HiSeq 2500. The second PCR ran for about 6 to 12 cycles and used a J-beta primer mix along with a sample-barcoded 5' primer. A unique molecular identifier was introduced onto each TCR beta cDNA molecule by a template-switch 5' adaptor carrying 12 random nucleotides. Each sample yielded at least 3 million CDR3-containing paired-end reads. All of the RNA was converted into first-strand cDNA using the Mint cDNA synthesis kit, with a TRBC-specific oligonucleotide serving as the primer. Following uracil-DNA glycosylase treatment, a first 18-cycle PCR with universal primers M1SS and BC2_uni_R was performed on all cDNA. In the paper's pipeline: For normalization, 1 million high-quality reads were randomly selected from each sample, with every read carrying a distinct molecular identifier. Reads sharing molecular identifiers were discarded rather than binned into consensus sequences. MiTCR, set to a Q25 quality threshold and the strictest error-elimination algorithm, was used for CDR3 identification, clonotype clustering and error correction. Lower-bound total TCR beta diversity was estimated with a nonparametric unseen species model using Euler transformation. TCRdb's own reprocessing of the public reads used fastp at Q25 and MiXCR and kept productive beta chains. Rows are unified per CDR3 protein, each entry keeping the most common DNA and genes. The V and J calls were not made by the authors but by TCRdb's processing. In all, the sample holds about 1.7 million distinct CDR3 sequences, and 28% of those were seen once. Less than 9.5% of the sample comes from the top ten.

Counted from cysteine to phenylalanine, this CDR3 has 15 amino acids. Here the CDR3 DNA is all that survives: 45 bases in frame from base 1. Per the germline V gene (reference sequence), LNHNV is the CDR1 and YYDKDF is the CDR2. The germline V end is reduced by 5 bases and the J end by 10 bases; junction bases left unmatched: 13. This TCR derives from a woman aged 25 to 39 in good health. Sequenced material: blood. The rearranged chain carries TRBV15 and TRBJ2-1, and 8 junction bases match TRBD2. In nucleotides, the sequence is TGTGCCACCAGCGGTGAAATAGCGGGGTTTGGGGAGCAGTTCTTC. This yields the protein CATSGEIAGFGEQFF.